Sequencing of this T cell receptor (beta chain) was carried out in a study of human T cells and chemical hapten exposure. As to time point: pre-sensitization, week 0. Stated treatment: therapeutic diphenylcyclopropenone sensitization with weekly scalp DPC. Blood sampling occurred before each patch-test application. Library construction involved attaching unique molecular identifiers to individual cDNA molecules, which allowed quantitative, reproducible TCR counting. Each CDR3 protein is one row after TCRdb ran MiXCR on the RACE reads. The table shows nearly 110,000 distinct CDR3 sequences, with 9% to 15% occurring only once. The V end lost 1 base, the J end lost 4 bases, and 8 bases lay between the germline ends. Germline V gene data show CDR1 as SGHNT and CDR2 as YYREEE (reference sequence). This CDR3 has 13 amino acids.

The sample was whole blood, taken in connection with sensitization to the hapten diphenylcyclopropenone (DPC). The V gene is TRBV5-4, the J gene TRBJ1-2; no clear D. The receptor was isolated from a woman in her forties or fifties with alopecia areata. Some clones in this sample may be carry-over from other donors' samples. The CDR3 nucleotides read TGTGCCAGCAGCTTGCAGAATTCCTATGGCTACACCTTC. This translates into CASSLQNSYGYTF.